This T cell receptor beta chain emerged from a study of Graves' ophthalmopathy and Graves' hyperthyroidism. Whole-study results and caveats: Built on 13 signatures, a model told ophthalmopathy apart from stable hyperthyroidism with over 85% sensitivity and around 80% specificity. The model's ophthalmopathy progression predictions had around 67% sensitivity and over 72% specificity.

This clonotype was detected only a few times. Its antigen remains unknown. V lost 3 bases, J lost 8 bases, and 8 bases lay in between. The CDR3 has 12 amino acids. Germline CDR1 MNHNY, CDR2 SVGAGI (reference sequence). Ophthalmopathy-affected donors exhibited moderate-to-severe activity, CAS ≥3, NOSPECS ≥4, and duration under 3 months. The authors isolated PBMCs from about 10 ml of fresh peripheral blood. The authors amplified TCR beta CDR3 regions, and they did so from RNA transcripts for repertoire sequencing. Second-round multiplex PCR came after a first-round RT-PCR that employed HTBI primers. TCRdb reprocessed the multiplex PCR reads with MiXCR, giving one entry per CDR3 protein. The table has about 740,000 distinct CDR3 sequences, roughly two fifths seen once; the top ten hold approximately 43%.

The origin of this receptor is an adult man with Graves' ophthalmopathy. The genes are TRBV6-6 and TRBJ1-5, with unresolved D. Material for sequencing was peripheral blood. The CDR3 protein is CASSYPSEPQHF. CDR3 bases: TGTGCCAGCAGTTATCCCTCGGAGCCCCAGCATTTT.